The clone carrying this T cell receptor (beta chain) was observed a handful of times. No antigen is known for it. This sample is drawn from a study of cytomegalovirus exposure and HLA in healthy donors. About the research overall: HLA-typed donors were the source of roughly 80 million unique TCRs held in an early data release.

V lost 6 bases and J 7 bases, leaving 22 bases between the germline ends. The CDR3 spans 15 residues. Germline CDR1 and CDR2: MNHEY and SMNVEV (reference sequence). Findings of the study overall: A highly shared variant cluster was judged a likely technical artifact. Cytomegalovirus association was assigned to 170 or so TCR beta chains.

PCR employed 60 Vbeta and 13 Jbeta primers. Produced via immunoSEQ multiplex PCR; TCRdb's table is partial and in-frame only. The top ten clones hold under 2.5% of a sample with about 110,000 clones, 81% of them seen once. The specimen was PBMCs. The rearrangement joins TRBV27 to TRBJ2-7; tentatively, D is TRBD2 (6 bases). The clonotype was recovered from a woman aged 25 to 39 in good health and CMV-seronegative. CDR3 nucleotides: TGTGCCAGCAGCCCTGTTGGTCTAGCGAGGTGGGAGCAGTACTTC. Translation gives CASSPVGLARWEQYF.